The rows below give T cell receptor beta chains drawn from one sample of a study of T cells in tuberculosis. Assay: immunoSEQ multiplex PCR; the TCRdb copy retains only in-frame clones and omits some. The sample holds tens of thousands of clones, around 90% seen once. This material consisted of PBMCs, taken at tuberculosis diagnosis. Receptors originate from an adult with tuberculosis. Both conserved end residues are part of each CDR3. Fields, in order: V gene, J gene, clone size, D gene, CDR3 DNA, CDR3 protein. The D gene is left open where the match is weak. Some rows mark clone size as missing; the rest say once, few, many or name a class of expanded clone.

TRBV27	TRBJ2-2	NA	TRBD2	TGTGCCAGCAGCCCTCCTCCTAGCGGGGGTGCCACCGGGGAGCTGTTTTTT	CASSPPPSGGATGELFF
TRBV5-4	TRBJ2-7	NA	NA	TGTGCCAGCAGCTTGGATTCAGGATTCGATGACGAGCAGTACTTC	CASSLDSGFDDEQYF
TRBV2	TRBJ1-2	NA	TRBD1	TGTGCCAGCGGAACGGACAGGGGCTACACCTTC	CASGTDRGYTF
TRBV19	TRBJ1-1	NA	TRBD1	TGTGCCAGTAGTATAGAAGGGGGCGATGCTGAAGCTTTCTTT	CASSIEGGDAEAFF
TRBV29-1	TRBJ1-5	NA	TRBD1	TGCAGCGTTCGGACAGGGACTAATCAGCCCCAGCATTTT	CSVRTGTNQPQHF
TRBV7-2	TRBJ1-2	NA	NA	TGTGCCAGCAGCCAGGGCAGGAACTATGGCTACACCTTC	CASSQGRNYGYTF
TRBV6-4	TRBJ2-1	NA	NA	TGTGCCAGCAGTGACTCTGCCGGGAGACCCTACAATGAGCAGTTCTTC	CASSDSAGRPYNEQFF
TRBV6-6	TRBJ2-5	NA	NA	TGTGCCAGCAGTTACGGGCAGGGAGGAGAGACCCAGTACTTC	CASSYGQGGETQYF
TRBV15	TRBJ2-2	NA	TRBD1	TGTGCCACCAGTAAATCGACAGACAGGGCGGGCACCGGGGAGCTGTTTTTT	CATSKSTDRAGTGELFF
TRBV11-2	TRBJ1-6	NA	NA	TGTGCCAGCAGCTTAGGGTGGTCGGGGAATTCACCCCTCCACTTT	CASSLGWSGNSPLHF
TRBV19	TRBJ2-1	NA	TRBD2	TGTGCCACCCAGAGAGAGCGGGAGAGGAACAATGAGCAGTTCTTC	CATQRERERNNEQFF
TRBV7-2	TRBJ2-3	NA	TRBD2	TGTGCCAGCAGCTCGACTAGCGGACGCACAGATACGCAGTATTTT	CASSSTSGRTDTQYF
TRBV4-1	TRBJ2-7	NA	NA	TGCGCCAGCAGCCAAGTCGTCGGGGTGAGCTCCTACGAGCAGTACTTC	CASSQVVGVSSYEQYF
TRBV5-1	TRBJ2-2	once	TRBD1	TGCGCCAGCAGCCCCGGACAGGGGTCAGGGGAGCTGTTTTTT	CASSPGQGSGELFF
TRBV27	TRBJ2-1	NA	NA	TGTGCCAGCAGTTTAGGAAGTCGAGGTGAGCAGTTCTTC	CASSLGSRGEQFF
TRBV4-3	TRBJ2-5	NA	NA	TGCGCCAGCAGCCAAGCCCCAGGGGAAGAGACCCAGTACTTC	CASSQAPGEETQYF
TRBV29-1	TRBJ1-1	NA	TRBD1	TGCAGCGTACTGGGACAGGGGACTGAAGCTTTCTTT	CSVLGQGTEAFF
TRBV6-1	TRBJ2-4	NA	NA	TGTGCCAGCAGTGAAGCCCAGAAAAACATTCAGTACTTC	CASSEAQKNIQYF
TRBV11-2	TRBJ2-7	NA	TRBD1	TGTGCCAGCAGCCAAACCTGGGACAGGGCACGAGAGCAGTACTTC	CASSQTWDRAREQYF
TRBV19	TRBJ1-6	NA	NA	TGTGCCAGTAGATCCGAACCGAGGGATTCACCCCTCCACTTT	CASRSEPRDSPLHF